A single sample is the source of the 13 T cell receptor beta chains below, sequenced in a study of shared clonotypes between healthy human individuals. CD45RO-negative cells were positively selected for CCR7, leaving out terminally differentiated effector memory CD45RA+ cells. Method: immunoSEQ multiplex PCR; TCRdb's copy keeps in-frame clones and lacks some. The profile shows millions of clones, under 95% of them singletons. Material: naive CD8+ T cells from PBMCs. The receptors were sampled from a man aged 18-30 years in good health. Some clones in this sample may be carry-over from other donors' samples.

The table lists this clone with a few counts. The J gene is TRBJ1-1, the V gene TRBV7-9, with 7 bases lining up with TRBD1. CDR1 and CDR2 (germline): SEHNR, FQNEAQ (reference sequence). The J segment lost 5 bases and the V segment lost 5 bases, leaving 8 bases of the junction unmatched. The CDR3 contains 14 residues. CDR3: CASSTTTGKTEAFF. CDR3 nucleotides: TGTGCCAGCAGCACGACGACAGGGAAGACTGAAGCTTTCTTT.

This chain connects TRBV11-2 to TRBJ2-1; 12 bases agree with TRBD2. The germline CDR1 and CDR2 sequences are SGHAT and FQNNGV. V dropped 1 base and J dropped 7; count of bases not matched to a gene: 5. The CDR3 is made up of 16 amino acids. The DNA for the CDR3 is TGTGCCAGCAGCTTAGGGACCGGGACTAGCGGGAATGAGCAGTTCTTC. Amino acid sequence: CASSLGTGTSGNEQFF.

This sequence joins TRBV27 and TRBJ2-3; D unclear. From germline, CDR1 is MNHEY and CDR2 SMNVEV (reference sequence). V dropped 2 bases and J dropped 11 bases, with 26 bases sitting between them. The CDR3 contains 17 residues. In DNA form, the CDR3 reads TGTGCCAGCAGTTTAACGGTTCTAGGCCCGTGGGCGAAGTGGCAGTATTTT. Translating gives CASSLTVLGPWAKWQYF.

V gene TRBV4-1 combines with J gene TRBJ2-5; no clear D. The CDR3 covers 15 residues. Germline V gives CDR1 MGHRA, CDR2 YSYEKL. Trimming cost V 0 bases and J 1 base, with 9 bases left between them. Written as DNA, the CDR3 is TGCGCCAGCAGCCAAGATCTATTGCCCCAAGAGACCCAGTACTTC. Protein: CASSQDLLPQETQYF.

CDR3 loop: CASSWDRVNYEQYF. CDR3 sequence (DNA): TGCGCCAGCAGCTGGGACAGGGTTAACTACGAGCAGTACTTC. The chain has TRBV5-1 and TRBJ2-7; 9 bases match TRBD1. This CDR3 contains 14 residues. Germline CDR1 SGHRS, CDR2 YFSETQ. V lost 3 bases to trimming and J lost 3 bases; unmatched junction nucleotides: 4. Full variable domain (rest looked up from reference TRBV5-1 and TRBJ2-7): KAGVTQTPRYLIKTRGQQVTLSCSPISGHRSVSWYQQTPGQGLQFLFEYFSETQRNKGNFPGRFSGRQFSNSRSEMNVSTLELGDSALYLCASSWDRVNYEQYFGPGTRLTVT.

This clone was counted a single time. This chain uses TRBV5-1 with TRBJ2-7; no firm D call. The CDR3 runs 15 residues. From germline, CDR1 is SGHRS and CDR2 YFSETQ. The V end lost 4 bases, the J end lost 2 bases, and 16 bases lay between the germline ends. CDR3: CASSGDGPNPYEQYF. In DNA, the CDR3 is TGCGCCAGCAGCGGCGACGGGCCGAACCCCTACGAGCAGTACTTC.

The chain uses TRBV2 and TRBJ2-1; TRBD1 might be the D (5 bases). In germline, CDR1 is SNHLY, CDR2 FYNNEI. This CDR3 comprises 11 residues. V was shortened by 8 bases and J by 8 bases, with 10 bases between the two germline ends. In DNA, the CDR3 is TGTGCCAGCGACGAAGGGGATGAGCAGTTCTTC. Protein: CASDEGDEQFF. The complete variable domain, with remaining parts taken from reference TRBV2 and TRBJ2-1, reads EPEVTQTPSHQVTQMGQEVILRCVPISNHLYFYWYRQILGQKVEFLVSFYNNEISEKSEIFDDQFSVERPDGSNFTLKIRSTKLEDSAMYFCASDEGDEQFFGPGTRLTVL.

As DNA, the CDR3 is TGTGCCAGCAGCTTAGGCGGGACTAGCAGGACACCAGAGACCCAGTACTTC. The encoded protein is CASSLGGTSRTPETQYF. V is TRBV11-2 and J is TRBJ2-5, with 9 bases matching TRBD2. This CDR3 contains 17 residues. The V and J ends lost 1 base and 4 bases, in that order; junction bases with no gene match: 10. Germline CDR1 reads SGHAT; CDR2 reads FQNNGV.

The rearrangement joins TRBV19 to TRBJ2-2; 12 bases are a match to TRBD2. J gave up 7 bases and V 8 bases, and 11 bases lay outside the gene matches. Germline assignment: CDR1 LNHDA and CDR2 SQIVND (reference sequence). This CDR3 has 16 amino acids. The CDR3 loop is CASRRLAGDLVGELFF. The CDR3, as DNA: TGTGCCAGTCGGAGACTAGCGGGAGATTTGGTCGGGGAGCTGTTTTTT.

The genes are TRBV27 and TRBJ2-1, with 8 nucleotides matching TRBD1. The V gene's germline CDR1 is MNHEY and CDR2 SMNVEV (reference sequence). This CDR3 region has 16 residues. Germline trimming cut 2 bases from V and 7 bases from J; bases unmatched to any gene: 10. The CDR3 is CASSLRPTGVGNEQFF. The CDR3 DNA reads as TGTGCCAGCAGTTTACGCCCGACAGGGGTCGGGAATGAGCAGTTCTTC.

V and J are TRBV4-3 and TRBJ1-1, with a tentative D call TRBD1 (5 bases). The germline V gene has CDR1 LGHNA and CDR2 YSLEER. The CDR3 spans 15 residues. Trimming took 0 bases from V and 7 from J, leaving 15 bases between them. CDR3 protein: CASSQDSYGQREAFF. CDR3 bases: TGCGCCAGCAGCCAAGATAGTTACGGACAACGTGAAGCTTTCTTT.

V usage is TRBV27 and J usage is TRBJ2-3, with TRBD1 as a possible D gene (6 bases). The CDR3 covers 17 residues. CDR1 and CDR2 from the germline V gene are MNHEY and SMNVEV (reference sequence). The V end was cut by 4 bases, the J end by 1 base, with 18 bases between. The CDR3 loop reads CASSSRGIILGTDTQYF. In DNA, the CDR3 is TGTGCCAGCAGTTCTAGGGGGATCATTTTAGGCACAGATACGCAGTATTTT.

This clone was picked up one time. V usage is TRBV5-1 and J usage is TRBJ2-5, with no clear D. V lost 0 bases, J lost 2 bases, and 11 bases lay in between. The CDR3 length is 15 residues. Per the germline V gene, CDR1 is SGHRS and CDR2 is YFSETQ. CDR3 nucleotide sequence: TGCGCCAGCAGCTTGGATCGGGCACGACAAGAGACCCAGTACTTC. This encodes CASSLDRARQETQYF.